The entry that follows covers one T cell receptor beta chain sequence. No antigen is known for it. There are no base qualities to consult, and no much larger clone falls within one base. Ficoll-Paque density gradient centrifugation was the method used to isolate PBMCs. This sample stems from a study of T-cell memory formation after mild COVID-19 (dated by TCRdb to about 2021). With respect to the entire study: TCR sequence clusters from the two donors were largely donor specific. T-cell clones expanding and contracting after mild COVID-19 in a couple of donors were tracked by longitudinal TCRalpha and TCRbeta repertoire sequencing. The cohort was made up of two young adult volunteers, one female and one male, who were previously healthy.

The CDR3 runs 16 residues from the cysteine to the phenylalanine. Only the CDR3 DNA is retained, 48 bases long and in frame from the first base. The germline V gene sets CDR1 to MRHNA and CDR2 to SNTAGT. V loses 1 base of germline sequence and J loses 0 bases, and the interval between the two ends is 11 bases. General conclusions and limits of the study: Only a couple of mild cases were covered in the study, and larger cohorts including severe cases with pre-infection samples were considered necessary. Contracting CD4+ clones were found mainly in CM and EM memory subsets, while CD8+ clones were enriched in EMRA. The second-wave clones that peaked on day 37 were not confirmed to be SARS-CoV-2 specific. Balanced CD4/CD8 phenotypes were observed for clones contracting from day 15 to 85, whereas a bias towards CD4+ was observed for a second wave of clones expanding from day 15 to 37. Some responding clones were found in pre-infection memory, which suggests that pre-existing cross-reactive memory T cells took part in the SARS-CoV-2 response.

TCRdb records Illumina NovaSeq 6000 as the sequencer. TCRalpha and TCRbeta cDNA libraries were built by 5'RACE with constant-segment primers, adding sample barcodes and unique molecular identifiers. RNA was extracted from every sample with Trizol reagent. Amplification of the libraries took two PCR steps, and the second step added a second sample barcode plus Illumina TruSeq adapters. Libraries were sequenced on an Illumina NovaSeq with 2 x 150 bp paired-end reads. In the authors' own workflow: Demultiplexing of reads and collapsing into UMI-guided consensus sequences were performed with migec v1.2.7. Using mixcr v2.1.11, UMI consensuses were aligned to TRA and TRB V and J templates and then assembled into clonotypes. A clonotype was counted as expanded or contracted only when both edgeR and NoisET called the clonotype significant, with the noise models trained on biological replicates. For edgeR calls, the cutoffs were a false discovery rate-adjusted p below 0.01 and a log2 fold-change threshold of 1. As an exploratory analysis of dynamics, PCA with hierarchical clustering was applied to max-normalized trajectories of the 1000 most abundant clonotypes. The CD4 or CD8 phenotype of responding clones was assigned using the separately sequenced CD4+ and CD8+ repertoires. TCRdb trimmed the raw reads at Q25, called clones with MiXCR and kept productive beta chains. CDR3 protein sequences are deduplicated, and each keeps its most common genes and DNA. The V and J calls and clone size are TCRdb's, not the authors'. The sample table contains roughly 500,000 distinct CDR3 sequences; only one count was recorded for about a fifth of them. The top ten clones comprise roughly an eighth of the sample.

The chain was built from TRBV6-4 and TRBJ2-3; the D gene is perhaps TRBD2, on 6 matching bases. Sequencing was performed on PBMCs or a T cell subset sorted from them (not recorded which). This TCR was sampled from an adult woman who had mild COVID-19 (a few samples of this study predate the infection). The sample titles of this study are shuffled in the database, so cell type and time point are left out; the donor was told from shared clones. The CDR3 region reads CASSDFLGTSTDTQYF. The base sequence is TGTGCCAGCAGTGACTTCCTAGGGACTAGCACAGATACGCAGTATTTT.